The sequence of this T cell receptor beta chain was determined in a study of cytomegalovirus exposure and HLA in healthy donors. Background on the study: From HLA-typed donors, an early data release held tens of millions of unique TCRs.

PCR was performed using 60 Vbeta and 13 Jbeta primers. Clones were read by immunoSEQ multiplex PCR, and TCRdb kept only the in-frame ones, dropping some. The sample includes roughly 66,000 clones, less than 80% of them seen just once. Study-level results: It was likely that a cluster of highly shared sequence variants was a sequencing artifact. In a later analysis, at a false discovery rate of 0.05, 16,951 TCR beta sequences were associated with HLA alleles.

CDR3 size: 13 residues. The J segment lost 6 bases and the V segment lost 5 bases, leaving 7 bases of the junction unmatched. Germline lookup yields CDR1 SGHVS and CDR2 FNYEAQ. As to this clone: Its specificity is not known.

The rearrangement joins TRBV7-6 to TRBJ2-7; 7 positions match TRBD1. The origin of this receptor is a woman in her fifties or sixties in good health and CMV-seronegative. Material: PBMCs. CDR3 coding DNA: TGTGCCAGCAGCAACCGACAGGGCTCCGAGCAGTACTTC. Residues: CASSNRQGSEQYF.